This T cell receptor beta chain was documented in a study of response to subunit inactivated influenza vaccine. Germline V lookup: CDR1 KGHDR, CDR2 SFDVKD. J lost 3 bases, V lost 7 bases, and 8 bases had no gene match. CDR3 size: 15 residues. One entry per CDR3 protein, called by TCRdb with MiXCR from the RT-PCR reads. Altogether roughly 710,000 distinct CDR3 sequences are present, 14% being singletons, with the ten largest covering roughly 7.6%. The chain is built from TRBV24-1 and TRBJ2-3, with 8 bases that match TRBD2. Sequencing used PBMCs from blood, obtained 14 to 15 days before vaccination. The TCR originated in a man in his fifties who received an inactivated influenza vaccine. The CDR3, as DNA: TGTGCCACCAGCCGGGGGGGGAGTCTAACAGATACGCAGTATTTT. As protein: CATSRGGSLTDTQYF.